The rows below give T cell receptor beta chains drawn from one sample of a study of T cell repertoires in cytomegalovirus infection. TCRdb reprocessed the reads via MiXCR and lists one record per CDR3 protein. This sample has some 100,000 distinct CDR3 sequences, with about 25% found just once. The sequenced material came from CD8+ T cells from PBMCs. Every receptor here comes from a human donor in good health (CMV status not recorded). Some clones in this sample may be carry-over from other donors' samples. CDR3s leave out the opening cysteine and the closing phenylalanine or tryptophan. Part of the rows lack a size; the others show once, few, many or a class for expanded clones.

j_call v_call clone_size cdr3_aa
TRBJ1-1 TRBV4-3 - ASSQGGRNTEAF
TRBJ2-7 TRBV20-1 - SATRRDRGPIVSYEQY
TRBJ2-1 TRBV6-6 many ASSYVGDEQF
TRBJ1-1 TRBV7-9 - ASSPPQGARTEAF
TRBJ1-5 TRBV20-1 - SARGEGQGNQPQH
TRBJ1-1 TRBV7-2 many ASSLRDRGPNTEAF
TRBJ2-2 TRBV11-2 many ASTGTASLNTGELF
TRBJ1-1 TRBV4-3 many ASSQEPGAEAF
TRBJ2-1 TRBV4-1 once ASSQDMGRPNEQF
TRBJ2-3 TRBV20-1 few SARETALSTDTQY
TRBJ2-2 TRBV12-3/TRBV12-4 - ASSLAAGDTGELF
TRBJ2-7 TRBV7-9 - ASSPSGQSYEQY
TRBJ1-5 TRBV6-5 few ATGGFGAQPQH
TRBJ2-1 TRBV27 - ASTSARDEQF
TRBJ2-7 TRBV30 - AWSVRGAGKAYEQY
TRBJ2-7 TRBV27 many ASSISTGSSYEQY
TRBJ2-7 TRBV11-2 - ASSPDSHEQY